This TCR beta chain derives from a study of STAT5B mutations in CD4+ large granular lymphocyte leukemia. Study results and limitations: Roughly 27% of private leukemic clonotypes occurred rarely in other patients' non-leukemic repertoires.

The V end lost 4 bases, the J end lost 12 bases, and 13 bases lay between the germline ends. The CDR3 has 12 amino acids. CDR1 is SGHDN and CDR2 is FVKESK in the germline V gene. As regards this clone: Its specificity is unknown.

Using immunoSEQ multiplex PCR, the repertoire was profiled, and TCRdb retains in-frame clones only, with some absent. The sample holds approximately 52,000 clones; approximately 70% are singletons and the top ten take about 1.6%. The source material was CD4+ T cells from blood buffy coats. This sequence was found in a human donor in good health. The V call is TRBV14, the J call TRBJ2-1, with D possibly TRBD2 on 5 matching bases. The CDR3 loop is CASSPSAGVQFF. Here the CDR3 DNA reads TGTGCCAGCAGCCCCTCTGCCGGGGTGCAGTTCTTC.